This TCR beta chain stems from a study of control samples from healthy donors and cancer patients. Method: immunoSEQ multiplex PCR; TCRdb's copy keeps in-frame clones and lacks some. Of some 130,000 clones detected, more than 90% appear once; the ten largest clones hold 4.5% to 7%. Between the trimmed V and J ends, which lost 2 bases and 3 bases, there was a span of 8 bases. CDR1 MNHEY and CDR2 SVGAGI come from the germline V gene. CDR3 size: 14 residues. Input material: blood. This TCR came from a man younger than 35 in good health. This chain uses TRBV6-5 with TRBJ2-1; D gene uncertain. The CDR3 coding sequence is TGTGCCAGCAGTTACAGTCCCAACTACAATGAGCAGTTCTTC. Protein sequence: CASSYSPNYNEQFF.